What follows are 19 T cell receptor beta chains derived from one specimen sequenced in a study of blood T cell repertoires in COVID-19. Clones were read by immunoSEQ multiplex PCR, and TCRdb kept only the in-frame ones, dropping some. Of 75,000 to 85,000 clones in the sample, roughly four fifths are singletons; the top ten hold approximately 7%. Sequenced sample: peripheral blood. These receptors were taken from a human donor in a cohort sampled during active COVID-19.

This chain uses TRBV24-1 with TRBJ1-3; 10 bases match TRBD1. The CDR3 extends over 16 amino acids. The V and J ends lost 5 bases and 4 bases, in that order; junction bases with no gene match: 7. Germline V gives CDR1 KGHDR, CDR2 SFDVKD. The CDR3 region has the DNA TGTGCCACCAGTGCTCGACAGGGGGCGACCGGAAACACCATATATTTT. It codes for CATSARQGATGNTIYF.

This rearrangement joins TRBV11-2 to TRBJ2-7, with TRBD1 as a possible D gene (6 bases). Germline CDR1 reads SGHAT; CDR2 reads FQNNGV. The V end was cut by 5 bases, the J end by 2 bases, with 16 bases between. The CDR3 has 15 residues. In DNA, the CDR3 is TGTGCCAGCAGCCTACCGGGACACCAAACCTACGAGCAGTACTTC. Its translation: CASSLPGHQTYEQYF.

The rearrangement uses TRBV10-3 and TRBJ2-7; 9 nucleotides match TRBD1. Trimming took 10 bases from V and 3 from J; bases not matched to a gene: 4. The CDR3 spans 12 residues. Germline CDR1 ENHRY, CDR2 SYGVKD. CDR3 sequence reads: CATGTGSYEQYF. The CDR3 DNA sequence: TGTGCCACCGGGACAGGGAGCTACGAGCAGTACTTC.

The rearrangement links TRBV5-1 to TRBJ2-1, with 9 nucleotides matching TRBD2. The germline V gene has CDR1 SGHRS and CDR2 YFSETQ. The CDR3 is 16 amino acids. V lost 0 bases and J lost 4; bases outside the gene matches: 5. The CDR3 loop reads CASSLEASGAYNEQFF. In DNA, the CDR3 is TGCGCCAGCAGCTTGGAGGCTAGCGGGGCGTACAATGAGCAGTTCTTC.

V gene TRBV10-3 combines with J gene TRBJ2-5, with D maybe TRBD1 (6 bases). The CDR3 totals 14 residues. Trimming pared 3 bases from V and 4 bases from J, leaving 12 bases between. The V gene's germline CDR1 is ENHRY and CDR2 SYGVKD. The CDR3 spells CAISDGDKPETQYF. The CDR3 region has the DNA TGTGCCATCAGTGATGGGGACAAGCCAGAGACCCAGTACTTC.

The chain couples TRBV5-4 to TRBJ2-1, with 8 bases that match TRBD2. Trimming cost V 5 bases and J 4 bases; bases outside gene matches: 11. This CDR3 comprises 16 residues. Germline V gene lookup returns CDR1 SGHNT and CDR2 YYREEE (reference sequence). The CDR3 spells CASSLGGREGYNEQFF. CDR3 in DNA: TGTGCCAGCAGTCTGGGGGGTCGGGAGGGGTACAATGAGCAGTTCTTC.

This clone occurred a few times. J is TRBJ2-7 and V is TRBV19; D uncertain. CDR1 LNHDA and CDR2 SQIVND come from the germline V gene (reference sequence). Trimming took off 0 bases at V and 7 bases at J, with 10 bases between the two ends. The CDR3 length is 13 residues. The CDR3: CASSIDKRREQYF. The CDR3 coding sequence is TGTGCCAGTAGTATAGATAAGAGGCGGGAGCAGTACTTC.

The genes are TRBV4-2 and TRBJ1-2, with 12 positions matching TRBD1. The ends lost 2 bases at V and 7 bases at J; junction bases unmatched: 11. This CDR3 region has 17 residues. In germline, CDR1 is LGHNA, CDR2 YNFKEQ. CDR3: CASSQQTGTGGAVGYTF. For the CDR3, the DNA is TGTGCCAGCAGCCAACAAACCGGGACAGGGGGCGCGGTTGGCTACACCTTC.

The chain combines TRBV11-2 with TRBJ2-3; 8 bases are a match to TRBD2. Unmatched junction bases numbered 2, after V lost 2 bases and J lost 1 base. This CDR3 spans 15 amino acids. Germline-derived CDR1 and CDR2 are SGHAT and FQNNGV. CDR3 loop: CASSLIGGGTDTQYF. The CDR3 coding sequence is TGTGCCAGCAGCTTAATCGGGGGGGGCACAGATACGCAGTATTTT. Supplemented by reference TRBV11-2 and TRBJ2-3, the full variable domain reads EAGVAQSPRYKIIEKRQSVAFWCNPISGHATLYWYQQILGQGPKLLIQFQNNGVVDDSQLPKDRFSAERLKGVDSTLKIQPAKLEDSAVYLCASSLIGGGTDTQYFGPGTRLTVL.

V is TRBV5-1 and J is TRBJ2-2; 12 nucleotides agree with TRBD2. The CDR3 runs to 13 residues. The junction had 3 bases not matched to a gene; V was cut back by 6 bases and J by 9 bases. Germline loops: CDR1 SGHRS, CDR2 YFSETQ. CDR3 loop: CASTSGGARELFF. CDR3 bases: TGCGCCAGCACTAGCGGGGGGGCCCGGGAGCTGTTTTTT.

The J gene is TRBJ2-6, the V gene TRBV6-5; 8 nucleotides line up with TRBD1. CDR3 length: 16 amino acids. Germline lookup yields CDR1 MNHEY and CDR2 SVGAGI. V was clipped by 4 bases and J by 4 bases; unmatched bases: 6. The CDR3 reads CASSLDRVLGANVLTF. The CDR3 region has the DNA TGTGCCAGCAGTTTGGACAGGGTTCTGGGGGCCAACGTCCTGACTTTC.

This chain links TRBV9 with TRBJ1-2; TRBD1 matches at 7 bases. V gave up 2 bases and J gave up 4 bases; unmatched junction bases: 17. Germline V CDR1 and CDR2: SGDLS, YYNGEE. The CDR3 runs 18 residues. The CDR3 DNA sequence: TGTGCCAGCAGCGTCCTCAACGACAGGGCCCTTTCTTCCTATGGCTACACCTTC. Translating it yields CASSVLNDRALSSYGYTF.

The genes are TRBV4-3 and TRBJ2-7, with 8 bases aligning to TRBD2. In germline, CDR1 is LGHNA, CDR2 YSLEER. CDR3 length equals 15 residues. J was trimmed by 2 bases and V by 2 bases; bases with no gene match: 5. The CDR3 sequence: CASSQTRGGPYEQYF. For the CDR3, the DNA is TGCGCCAGCAGCCAAACACGGGGGGGCCCCTACGAGCAGTACTTC.

The CDR3, as DNA: TGTGCCACCTCGGCCGGGGGTAATTCACCCCTCCACTTT. It translates to CATSAGGNSPLHF. The chain links TRBV24-1 to TRBJ1-6; TRBD1 might be the D (5 bases). The CDR3 has 13 amino acids. Trimming removed 9 bases at V and 6 bases at J, with 11 bases between. Germline CDR1 is KGHDR and CDR2 is SFDVKD.

The chain employs TRBV29-1 and TRBJ1-1, with D possibly matching TRBD1 (5 bases). The V end lost 4 bases, the J end lost 2 bases, and 8 bases lay between the germline ends. Germline CDR1 reads SQVTM; CDR2 reads ANQGSEA. The CDR3 runs to 12 residues. The CDR3 bases are TGCAGCGTTGGACAGTCAAACACTGAAGCTTTCTTT. Its translation: CSVGQSNTEAFF.

The chain combines TRBV9 with TRBJ2-2; perhaps TRBD1 as D (6 bases). Germline V gives CDR1 SGDLS, CDR2 YYNGEE. The CDR3 contains 14 residues. Trimming cost V 4 bases and J 5 bases, with 12 bases left between them. The CDR3 sequence is CASSPLGATGELFF. In nucleotides, the CDR3 is TGTGCCAGCAGCCCCTTGGGGGCAACCGGGGAGCTGTTTTTT.

On this clone itself: In the same sample, other DNA sequences code for this CDR3. The chain couples TRBV6-5 to TRBJ2-3; 10 bases agree with TRBD1. With V trimmed by 2 bases and J by 2 bases, 1 base remained unmatched. The CDR3 consists of 15 residues. From germline, CDR1 is MNHEY and CDR2 SVGAGI. CDR3 DNA sequence: TGTGCCAGCAGTTACGGGACAGGGGACACAGATACGCAGTATTTT. It translates to CASSYGTGDTDTQYF.

This clone was seen a single time. This rearrangement joins TRBV24-1 to TRBJ2-1, with 7 positions matching TRBD1. Germline V CDR1 and CDR2: KGHDR, SFDVKD. This CDR3 spans 17 amino acids. Trimming cost V 4 bases and J 2 bases; bases outside gene matches: 10. CDR3 protein: CATSDPSRGSPYNEQFF. The CDR3 DNA reads TGTGCCACCAGTGACCCGTCCAGGGGGTCCCCCTACAATGAGCAGTTCTTC.

V is TRBV7-8 and J is TRBJ1-6; D is perhaps TRBD1 (5 bases). V was clipped by 6 bases and J by 10 bases, with 16 bases between them. The CDR3 runs 14 residues. Germline V gene lookup returns CDR1 SGHVS and CDR2 FQNEAQ. CDR3: CASRETGVGSPLHF. The CDR3 region has the DNA TGTGCCAGCAGGGAGACGGGGGTTGGATCACCCCTCCACTTT.